The 20 T cell receptor beta chains below come from one sample, sequenced in a study of Tregs in tolerant kidney transplant recipients. Repertoires were generated with immunoSEQ multiplex PCR, while TCRdb's copy carries only in-frame clones and drops some. The profile shows around 52,000 clones, more than 70% of them singletons. The sample taken for sequencing was CD4+ T cells from blood. These TCRs come from a human donor in good health.

This clone was recorded a few times. CDR3 residues: CATRTRTGTEKLFF. CDR3 coding DNA: TGTGCCACCAGGACGAGGACAGGGACTGAAAAACTGTTTTTT. The V and J genes are TRBV15 and TRBJ1-4, with 8 bases identical to TRBD1. The germline gives CDR1 LNHNV, CDR2 YYDKDF (reference sequence). This CDR3 has 14 amino acids. V dropped 6 bases and J dropped 7; count of bases not matched to a gene: 7. Filled out from reference TRBV15 and TRBJ1-4, the complete variable domain reads DAMVIQNPRYQVTQFGKPVTLSCSQTLNHNVMYWYQQKSSQAPKLLFHYYDKDFNNEADTPDNFQSRRPNTSFCFLDIRSPGLGDTAMYLCATRTRTGTEKLFFGSGTQLSVL.

This chain connects TRBV21-1 to TRBJ1-1; the listed D gene, TRBD1, was not tested against the DNA. TRBV21-1 is a pseudogene. The CDR3 has 15 amino acids. Here the CDR3 DNA reads TGTGCCAGCAGCAAAAACAGGGATGGTAGCACTGAAGCTTTCTTT. It is translated as CASSKNRDGSTEAFF.

This rearrangement joins TRBV10-1 to TRBJ2-3, with a weak D call TRBD2 (6 bases). Trimming pared 7 bases from V and 4 bases from J, leaving 24 bases between. Germline V CDR1 and CDR2: WNHNN, SYGVQD (reference sequence). There are 17 residues in the CDR3. The CDR3 nucleotides are TGCGCCAGCACCGCGACTAGAGGGGAGACCACAGCAGATACGCAGTATTTT. Its translation is CASTATRGETTADTQYF.

The chain combines TRBV2 with TRBJ1-2, with 7 nucleotides matching TRBD1. This CDR3 contains 17 residues. From germline, CDR1 is SNHLY and CDR2 FYNNEI. The V gene end was trimmed by 0 bases and the J gene end by 0 bases; junction bases not matched to a gene: 7. CDR3 bases: TGTGCCAGCAGTGAAGCTGGTAGACAGGGAGCTAACTATGGCTACACCTTC. It translates to CASSEAGRQGANYGYTF.

The sample holds a few counts of this clone. The genes are TRBV6-6 and TRBJ1-1; TRBD1 aligns across 10 bases. Unmatched junction bases numbered 3, after V lost 5 bases and J lost 3 bases. CDR3 length: 14 residues. Looked up from germline, CDR1 is MNHNY and CDR2 is SVGAGI (reference sequence). The CDR3 sequence is CASSRQGADTEAFF. Here the CDR3 DNA reads TGTGCCAGCAGTCGACAGGGGGCCGACACTGAAGCTTTCTTT.

The table lists this clone with a few counts. The rearrangement uses TRBV7-8 and TRBJ2-7; D is ambiguous. Between the trimmed V and J ends, which lost 3 bases and 0 bases, there was a span of 12 bases. The germline V gene encodes CDR1 SGHVS and CDR2 FQNEAQ. The CDR3 totals 15 residues. As DNA, the CDR3 is TGTGCCAGCAGCTTCGAGGCCGGACGCTCCTACGAGCAGTACTTC. Its protein is CASSFEAGRSYEQYF.

This chain joins TRBV6-1 and TRBJ1-2, with no clear D. Germline values: CDR1 MNHNS, CDR2 SASEGT. Trimming cost V 7 bases and J 8 bases, with 14 bases left between them. CDR3 length: 12 amino acids. The CDR3 region is CASTSTPRGYTF. The CDR3 DNA is TGTGCCAGCACGTCTACGCCCCGCGGCTACACCTTC.

This clone is classed as medium-sized (0.01 to 0.1%). V usage is TRBV5-4 and J usage is TRBJ2-5; tentative D call: TRBD2 (6 bases). The CDR3 runs 14 residues. Looked up from germline, CDR1 is SGHNT and CDR2 is YYREEE (reference sequence). Trimming left V 0 bases short and J 1 base short, with 7 bases between. The DNA of the CDR3 is TGTGCCAGCAGCTTGGAACTAGCCCAAGAGACCCAGTACTTC. This encodes CASSLELAQETQYF.

This clone was counted a single time. The J gene is TRBJ1-2, the V gene TRBV11-2; D is unclear. V was cut by 0 bases and J by 4 bases, with 6 bases left in between. This CDR3 contains 13 residues. The V gene's germline CDR1 is SGHAT and CDR2 FQNNGV. Here the CDR3 reads CASSLDTSYGYTF. CDR3 DNA sequence: TGTGCCAGCAGCTTAGATACGTCCTATGGCTACACCTTC.

The CDR3 DNA follows: TGCAGCGTCCAATCGGACCTTTACGAGCAGTACTTC. Its translation is CSVQSDLYEQYF. J is TRBJ2-7 and V is TRBV29-1; no firm D call. CDR3 length: 12 residues. Trimming shortened V by 6 bases and J by 4 bases, and 13 bases separated the two germline ends. The germline CDR1 and CDR2 sequences are SQVTM and ANQGSEA.

This clone has just one count. V and J are TRBV18 and TRBJ1-2; 7 nucleotides match TRBD1. CDR1 is KGHSH, CDR2 LQKENI, per germline. This CDR3 region has 14 residues. Germline trimming cut 6 bases from V and 3 bases from J; bases unmatched to any gene: 7. The CDR3 spells CASSHGQEDYGYTF. The CDR3 coding sequence is TGTGCCAGCTCTCATGGACAGGAGGACTATGGCTACACCTTC.

In DNA form, the CDR3 reads TGCGCCAGCAGAGGAAGGGGTAGTACCGGGGAGCTGTTTTTT. As protein: CASRGRGSTGELFF. V usage is TRBV10-2 and J usage is TRBJ2-2; D perhaps matches TRBD1 (5 bases). Trimming removed 6 bases at V and 5 bases at J, with 13 bases between. The CDR3 covers 14 residues. Germline V gene lookup returns CDR1 WSHSY and CDR2 SAAADI.

This chain connects TRBV5-4 to TRBJ2-3, with D perhaps TRBD2 (7 bases). The CDR3 extends over 14 amino acids. CDR1 and CDR2 from the germline V gene are SGHNT and YYREEE (reference sequence). Trimming removed 4 bases at V and 4 bases at J, with 13 bases between. The CDR3 DNA reads TGTGCCAGCAGCCCTAGGGGGGGGTCAGATACGCAGTATTTT. This sequence encodes CASSPRGGSDTQYF.

The J gene is TRBJ2-7, the V gene TRBV7-6, with D possibly being TRBD2 (5 bases). There are 16 residues in the CDR3. V was trimmed by 3 bases and J by 3 bases, leaving 18 bases between them. The germline V gene has CDR1 SGHVS and CDR2 FNYEAQ. In DNA form, the CDR3 reads TGTGCCAGCAGCTTTATGGCAGCGGATGCCGACTACGAGCAGTACTTC. Protein product: CASSFMAADADYEQYF. Looking up the rest from reference TRBV7-6 and TRBJ2-7 gives the full variable domain: GAGVSQSPRYKVTKRGQDVALRCDPISGHVSLYWYRQALGQGPEFLTYFNYEAQQDKSGLPNDRFSAERPEGSISTLTIQRTEQRDSAMYRCASSFMAADADYEQYFGPGTRLTVT.

The genes are TRBV5-4 and TRBJ2-1; TRBD2 matches 8 bases. V lost 0 bases to trimming and J lost 5 bases; unmatched junction nucleotides: 4. This CDR3 is 15 amino acids long. CDR1 is SGHNT and CDR2 is YYREEE in the germline V gene (reference sequence). The CDR3 protein is CASSLVGTRDNEQFF. CDR3 nucleotides: TGTGCCAGCAGCTTGGTTGGGACTAGGGACAATGAGCAGTTCTTC. Looking up the rest from reference TRBV5-4 and TRBJ2-1 gives the full variable domain: ETGVTQSPTHLIKTRGQQVTLRCSSQSGHNTVSWYQQALGQGPQFIFQYYREEENGRGNFPPRFSGLQFPNYSSELNVNALELDDSALYLCASSLVGTRDNEQFFGPGTRLTVL.

The J gene is TRBJ1-1, the V gene TRBV29-1; D perhaps matches TRBD1 (5 bases). The CDR3 loop spans 13 amino acids. The germline CDR1 and CDR2 sequences are SQVTM and ANQGSEA. Trimming left V 7 bases short and J 4 bases short, with 16 bases between. CDR3: CSAQEWSVTEAFF. CDR3 in DNA: TGCAGCGCACAGGAGTGGTCGGTCACTGAAGCTTTCTTT.

V is TRBV5-1 and J is TRBJ1-2; 10 positions match TRBD1. Germline CDR1 SGHRS, CDR2 YFSETQ. This CDR3 is built from 15 residues. Trimming cost V 4 bases and J 5 bases; bases outside gene matches: 8. This chain's CDR3 is CASSTGQGFPYGYTF. As DNA, the CDR3 is TGCGCCAGCAGCACGGGACAGGGGTTCCCTTATGGCTACACCTTC.

The genes are TRBV6-1 and TRBJ1-2, with D possibly being TRBD1 (6 bases). V lost 6 bases, J lost 3 bases, and 8 bases lay in between. The length of the CDR3 is 12 residues. Germline V lookup: CDR1 MNHNS, CDR2 SASEGT. The CDR3 DNA reads as TGTGCCAGCAGAGGGGGGCACTATGGCTACACCTTC. Translated: CASRGGHYGYTF.

This clone was observed a handful of times. The J gene is TRBJ1-1, the V gene TRBV5-6; weak D call: TRBD1 (5 bases). Germline CDR1 and CDR2: SGHDT and YYEEEE. CDR3 length: 13 amino acids. V lost 1 base and J 10 bases, leaving 14 bases between the germline ends. CDR3 nucleotides: TGTGCCAGCAGCTTGTCCAGGGACCGTGGAGCTTTCTTT. Translated, it gives CASSLSRDRGAFF.

The chain links TRBV27 to TRBJ1-1, with 11 bases matching TRBD1. The V gene's germline CDR1 is MNHEY and CDR2 SMNVEV (reference sequence). V shed 0 bases, J shed 5 bases, and the junction held 5 bases outside the gene matches. The CDR3 contains 16 residues. This CDR3 is CASSLSEGQGGTEAFF. In nucleotides, the CDR3 is TGTGCCAGCAGTTTATCGGAGGGACAGGGGGGAACTGAAGCTTTCTTT.